The 29 T cell receptor beta chains given below trace back to one sample, sequenced in a study of identical twins. TCRdb used MiXCR to reprocess the 5' RACE reads, holding one entry per CDR3 protein. The sample shows 700,000 to 950,000 distinct CDR3 sequences, around 12% of them seen only once. The same sample was also used in a study of yellow fever vaccine responses in identical twins.

The material sequenced was PBMCs. Receptor source: a woman in her late teens or twenties in good health.

This clonotype was seen a few times. This rearrangement joins TRBV5-1 to TRBJ2-1; TRBD2 agrees at 11 bases. V was clipped by 4 bases and J by 7 bases; unmatched bases: 16. This CDR3 is built from 18 residues. The germline gives CDR1 SGHRS, CDR2 YFSETQ. CDR3 region: CASSPHQTSGMSRNEQFF. The CDR3 coding sequence is TGCGCCAGCAGCCCCCACCAGACTAGCGGGATGAGCCGGAATGAGCAGTTCTTC.

This clonotype was counted only a few times. V and J are TRBV20-1 and TRBJ2-1; D not certain. The germline V gene encodes CDR1 DFQATT and CDR2 SNEGSKA (reference sequence). Trimming removed 5 bases at V and 4 bases at J, with 12 bases between. CDR3 length equals 13 residues. The CDR3 nucleotides are TGCAGTGCTCTTACCCTGCGGTACAATGAGCAGTTCTTC. It encodes CSALTLRYNEQFF.

This clonotype has only a few counts. The rearrangement uses TRBV18 and TRBJ1-6; 7 nucleotides agree with TRBD1. V gave up 5 bases and J gave up 5 bases; unmatched junction bases: 9. The CDR3 runs to 16 residues. The germline V gene encodes CDR1 KGHSH and CDR2 LQKENI. The chain's CDR3 is CASSSNRGGNNSPLHF. In DNA, the CDR3 is TGTGCCAGCTCATCCAACAGGGGAGGTAATAATTCACCCCTCCACTTT. The complete variable domain, with remaining parts taken from reference TRBV18 and TRBJ1-6, reads NAGVMQNPRHLVRRRGQEARLRCSPMKGHSHVYWYRQLPEEGLKFMVYLQKENIIDESGMPKERFSAEFPKEGPSILRIQQVVRGDSAAYFCASSSNRGGNNSPLHFGNGTRLTVT.

This clonotype was observed a handful of times. The chain links TRBV28 to TRBJ1-2; weak D call: TRBD1 (6 bases). The CDR3 extends over 15 amino acids. V was pared by 6 bases and J by 3 bases, with 17 bases between. The germline gives CDR1 MDHEN, CDR2 SYDVKM. The CDR3 reads CASRLVQGLYYGYTF. The CDR3 DNA follows: TGTGCCAGCAGACTAGTACAGGGCCTCTACTATGGCTACACCTTC.

This clonotype has a count of ten or more. V gene TRBV12-3 or TRBV12-4 combines with J gene TRBJ1-5; TRBD1 might be the D (5 bases). The CDR3 is 13 amino acids. The V end lost 5 bases, the J end lost 4 bases, and 9 bases lay between the germline ends. The CDR3 loop is CASSPQGNQPQHF. In nucleotides, the CDR3 is TGTGCCAGCAGTCCTCAGGGAAATCAGCCCCAGCATTTT.

The rearrangement joins TRBV15 to TRBJ1-4, with 7 bases lining up with TRBD1. This CDR3 is built from 16 residues. CDR1 is LNHNV and CDR2 is YYDKDF in the germline V gene (reference sequence). The ends lost 3 bases at V and 4 bases at J; junction bases unmatched: 8. CDR3: CATSRSATGINEKLFF. The CDR3 nucleotides are TGTGCCACCAGCAGGTCGGCGACAGGGATTAATGAAAAACTGTTTTTT.

There are many counts of this clonotype. V is TRBV9 and J is TRBJ2-2; D gene uncertain. This CDR3 spans 14 amino acids. The germline gives CDR1 SGDLS, CDR2 YYNGEE. Trimming removed 5 bases at V and 1 base at J, with 9 bases between. The CDR3 DNA sequence: TGTGCCAGCAGTCCACGACTGAACACCGGGGAGCTGTTTTTT. This gives the protein CASSPRLNTGELFF.

The genes are TRBV9 and TRBJ2-5; maybe TRBD2 (5 bases). The CDR3 extends over 15 amino acids. Germline assignment: CDR1 SGDLS and CDR2 YYNGEE. Trimming took 0 bases from V and 2 from J, leaving 11 bases between them. The DNA for the CDR3 is TGTGCCAGCAGCGTAGGGACTCCAGCTCAAGAGACCCAGTACTTC. Amino acid sequence: CASSVGTPAQETQYF.

The chain carries TRBV2 and TRBJ2-7, with no clear D. The ends were cut back, 7 bases at V and 5 bases at J, with 15 bases in the middle. This CDR3 has 13 amino acids. CDR1 and CDR2 (germline): SNHLY, FYNNEI. The CDR3 DNA follows: TGTGCCAGCACTTCTGGTCAGCCGAACGAGCAGTACTTC. Translating it yields CASTSGQPNEQYF.

This clonotype was observed a handful of times. This rearrangement joins TRBV28 to TRBJ1-1, with TRBD1 as a possible D gene (5 bases). Germline V lookup: CDR1 MDHEN, CDR2 SYDVKM. V lost 7 bases, J lost 1 base, and 13 bases lay in between. The CDR3 consists of 14 residues. CDR3 sequence reads: CASIPPGTNTEAFF. CDR3 DNA: TGTGCCAGCATCCCCCCTGGGACGAACACTGAAGCTTTCTTT. Using reference TRBV28 and TRBJ1-1 for the parts outside the CDR3, the full variable domain is DVKVTQSSRYLVKRTGEKVFLECVQDMDHENMFWYRQDPGLGLRLIYFSYDVKMKEKGDIPEGYSVSREKKERFSLILESASTNQTSMYLCASIPPGTNTEAFFGQGTRLTVV.

DNA for the CDR3: TGCGCCAGCAGTCCCGCCGGGCTTTGGGGCTACGAGCAGTACTTC. Amino acid sequence: CASSPAGLWGYEQYF. J is TRBJ2-7 and V is TRBV10-1, with unresolved D. Germline CDR1 is WNHNN and CDR2 is SYGVQD (reference sequence). CDR3 length: 15 amino acids. The V and J ends lost 5 bases and 3 bases respectively, with 17 bases between them.

This clonotype occurred a few times. The V gene is TRBV5-1, the J gene TRBJ2-7, with TRBD2 matching 15 bases. This CDR3 spans 14 amino acids. Unmatched junction bases numbered 1, after V lost 3 bases and J lost 6 bases. Per germline, CDR1 SGHRS and CDR2 YFSETQ. The CDR3 DNA follows: TGCGCCAGCAGCTGGGGACTAGCGGGAGGCGAGCAGTACTTC. It codes for CASSWGLAGGEQYF.

This clonotype was counted many times. A junction boundary mismatches the germline segment, possibly from a read error. The rearrangement uses TRBV7-6 and TRBJ2-3; D call uncertain. Germline lookup yields CDR1 SGHVS and CDR2 FNYEAQ. The CDR3 consists of 13 residues. The CDR3 here is CASSLALTDTQYF. CDR3 nucleotide sequence: TGTGCCAGCAGTTTAGCCCTCACAGATACGCAGTATTTT. The whole variable domain, filled in from reference TRBV7-6 and TRBJ2-3, reads GAGVSQSPRYKVTKRGQDVALRCDPISGHVSLYWYRQALGQGPEFLTYFNYEAQQDKSGLPNDRFSAERPEGSISTLTIQRTEQRDSAMYRCASSLALTDTQYFGPGTRLTVL.

The gene calls are TRBV12-3 or TRBV12-4 and TRBJ2-3; 7 bases fit TRBD2. The V segment lost 5 bases and the J segment 1 base; nucleotides outside the gene matches: 9. This CDR3 spans 16 amino acids. This CDR3 reads CASSPSTSVRTDTQYF. The CDR3, as DNA: TGTGCCAGCAGTCCCAGTACTAGCGTGCGCACAGATACGCAGTATTTT.

This clonotype was counted between two and nine times. The chain is built from TRBV6-1 and TRBJ2-7; 8 bases agree with TRBD1. V was clipped by 3 bases and J by 0 bases; unmatched bases: 13. Germline V gene data show CDR1 as MNHNS and CDR2 as SASEGT. The CDR3 consists of 18 residues. The CDR3 protein is CASSEVGLRGLHSYEQYV. CDR3 sequence (DNA): TGTGCCAGCAGTGAGGTGGGACTCAGGGGGCTGCACTCCTACGAGCAGTACGTC.

This clonotype was counted ten times or more. V is TRBV15 and J is TRBJ2-1, with 7 bases aligning to TRBD2. The CDR3 sequence is 13 residues long. Trimming took 6 bases from V and 8 from J; bases not matched to a gene: 7. The germline V gene encodes CDR1 LNHNV and CDR2 YYDKDF (reference sequence). The CDR3 bases are TGTGCCACCAGGCCCCTAGCGGAGGATGAGCAGTTCTTC. It specifies CATRPLAEDEQFF.

V gene TRBV10-1 combines with J gene TRBJ2-3; weak D call: TRBD2 (5 bases). There are 17 residues in the CDR3. The V and J ends lost 3 bases and 5 bases respectively, with 21 bases between them. CDR1 is WNHNN and CDR2 is SYGVQD in the germline V gene (reference sequence). CDR3 residues: CASSEGKAGFSGDTQYF. The CDR3 DNA sequence: TGCGCCAGCAGTGAAGGGAAGGCGGGCTTTTCTGGAGATACGCAGTATTTT.

V usage is TRBV7-6 and J usage is TRBJ2-3, with 12 bases lining up with TRBD2. The J segment lost 6 bases and the V segment lost 0 bases, leaving 10 bases of the junction unmatched. Germline lookup yields CDR1 SGHVS and CDR2 FNYEAQ. The CDR3 sequence is 18 residues long. This CDR3 reads CASSLAMASGGVRDTQYF. The CDR3 bases are TGTGCCAGCAGCTTAGCGATGGCTAGCGGGGGGGTCCGGGATACGCAGTATTTT.

There are a few counts of this clonotype. The chain links TRBV5-1 to TRBJ2-7; D unclear. Per germline, CDR1 SGHRS and CDR2 YFSETQ. Deletions cut 4 bases from V and 9 bases from J, with 14 bases between. The CDR3 length is 12 residues. The DNA of the CDR3 is TGCGCCAGCAGCAACGACCCCCATGGGCAGTACTTC. Translation: CASSNDPHGQYF.

The rearrangement uses TRBV24-1 and TRBJ2-5; perhaps TRBD1 as D (6 bases). The CDR3 runs 14 residues. Germline V gene lookup returns CDR1 KGHDR and CDR2 SFDVKD. V was pared by 9 bases and J by 3 bases, with 16 bases between. The CDR3 is CATRRGHVEETQYF. The CDR3 DNA sequence: TGTGCCACCCGTAGGGGACATGTTGAAGAGACCCAGTACTTC.

This clonotype occurred a few times. The J gene is TRBJ1-1, the V gene TRBV28; the D is unclear. CDR3 length: 15 residues. The V end lost 3 bases, the J end lost 2 bases, and 13 bases lay between the germline ends. Germline V gene lookup returns CDR1 MDHEN and CDR2 SYDVKM. As DNA, the CDR3 is TGTGCCAGCAGTTTTGGGTCAGCCCTTAACACTGAAGCTTTCTTT. As protein: CASSFGSALNTEAFF.

This clonotype was seen many times. This chain links TRBV18 with TRBJ2-3, with D unclear. This CDR3 comprises 12 residues. V lost 6 bases and J lost 6, with 10 bases in between. CDR1 is KGHSH and CDR2 is LQKENI in the germline V gene. CDR3 sequence reads: CASSRSEDTQYF. The CDR3 nucleotides read TGTGCCAGCTCCCGTTCTGAGGATACGCAGTATTTT.

This clonotype was counted ten times or more. The rearrangement uses TRBV11-2 and TRBJ1-5; 8 nucleotides line up with TRBD1. CDR1 and CDR2 from the germline V gene are SGHAT and FQNNGV. The CDR3 runs 15 residues. With V trimmed by 3 bases and J by 6 bases, 7 bases remained unmatched. The CDR3 reads CASSLTGAVGQPQHF. For the CDR3, the DNA is TGTGCCAGCAGCTTGACAGGGGCGGTGGGTCAGCCCCAGCATTTT.

V and J are TRBV27 and TRBJ2-7; D is tentatively TRBD1 or TRBD2 (5 bases each). CDR3 length equals 14 residues. The germline V gene has CDR1 MNHEY and CDR2 SMNVEV (reference sequence). Deletions cut 6 bases from V and 3 bases from J, with 15 bases between. DNA of the CDR3: TGTGCCAGCAGGGTGAGGGGCGGCAGCTACGAGCAGTACTTC. Translated, it gives CASRVRGGSYEQYF.

This clonotype was seen a few times. The CDR3 region is CSARDKKTYGEQFF. DNA for the CDR3: TGCAGTGCTAGAGATAAGAAGACGTACGGTGAGCAGTTCTTC. This chain links TRBV20-1 with TRBJ2-1; D remains ambiguous. The germline V gene encodes CDR1 DFQATT and CDR2 SNEGSKA (reference sequence). V was cut by 0 bases and J by 9 bases, with 15 bases left in between. The CDR3 consists of 14 residues.

The chain recombines TRBV6-1 with TRBJ1-2, with unresolved D. CDR1 and CDR2 from the germline V gene are MNHNS and SASEGT. This CDR3 region has 15 residues. Trimming stripped 1 base from V and 0 bases from J, with 9 bases between. In DNA, the CDR3 is TGTGCCAGCAGTGAAGGGCCGGAAGCTAACTATGGCTACACCTTC. Translated: CASSEGPEANYGYTF.

This clonotype was counted many times. The J gene is TRBJ2-4, the V gene TRBV3-1; possibly TRBD2 for D (6 bases). The CDR3 loop spans 16 amino acids. Germline CDR1 reads LGHDT; CDR2 reads YNNKEL (reference sequence). Trimming left V 3 bases short and J 1 base short, with 13 bases between. DNA for the CDR3: TGTGCCAGCAGCCACTCGACTAGTATGGCCAAAAACATTCAGTACTTC. As protein: CASSHSTSMAKNIQYF.

The chain links TRBV19 to TRBJ2-3, with D possibly being TRBD1 (5 bases). Germline V gene sequence: CDR1 LNHDA, CDR2 SQIVND (reference sequence). CDR3 length: 16 residues. CDR3 DNA sequence: TGTGCTACTACCGTCCCAGGGCCAGTTCTCACAGATACGCAGTATTTT. Protein sequence: CATTVPGPVLTDTQYF.

This clonotype occurred a few times. The rearrangement uses TRBV4-1 and TRBJ2-1; a weak D match, TRBD1 (5 bases). The CDR3 totals 17 residues. CDR1 and CDR2 from the germline V gene are MGHRA and YSYEKL. Trimming took 1 base from V and 1 from J, leaving 14 bases between them. The CDR3 sequence is CASSQVIRGPSYNEQFF. CDR3 in DNA: TGCGCCAGCAGCCAAGTGATTAGGGGTCCGTCCTACAATGAGCAGTTCTTC.